The clone carrying this TCR beta chain has a handful of counts. Its antigen remains unknown. This entry belongs to a study of cytomegalovirus exposure and HLA in healthy donors. Overall study findings and caveats: Cytomegalovirus association was assigned to some 160 TCR beta chains. With high specificity and sensitivity, the classifier reportedly diagnosed cytomegalovirus status. When analyzed later, the rates of TCR association showed variation by HLA locus, with DRB1 the most and HLA-C the fewest.

CDR1 is MGHDK and CDR2 is SYGVNS in the germline V gene. V lost 7 bases, J lost 3 bases, and 5 bases stayed unmatched. This CDR3 is built from 13 residues. The PCR was carried out with 60 Vbeta primers and 13 Jbeta primers. The repertoire was sequenced with immunoSEQ multiplex PCR; TCRdb's copy has only in-frame clones and lacks some. Among about 240,000 clones listed, approximately 81% were seen once. The sequence came from a woman in her sixties or seventies in good health and CMV-seropositive. Input material: PBMCs. The chain couples TRBV25-1 to TRBJ2-7; 8 positions match TRBD1. CDR3 sequence (DNA): TGTGCCAGCACCCCGACAGGGGACTACGAGCAGTACTTC. Its translation: CASTPTGDYEQYF.